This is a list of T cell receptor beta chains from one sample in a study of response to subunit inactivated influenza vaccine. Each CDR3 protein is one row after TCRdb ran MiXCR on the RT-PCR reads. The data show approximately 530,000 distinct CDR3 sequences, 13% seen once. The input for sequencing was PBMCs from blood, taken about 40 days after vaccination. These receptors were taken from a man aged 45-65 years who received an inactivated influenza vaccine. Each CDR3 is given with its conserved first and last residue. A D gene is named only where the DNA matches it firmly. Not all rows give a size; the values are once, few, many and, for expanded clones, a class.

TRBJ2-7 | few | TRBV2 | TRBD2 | CASTPLAAGEQYF | TGTGCCAGCACCCCACTAGCGGCGGGCGAGCAGTACTTC
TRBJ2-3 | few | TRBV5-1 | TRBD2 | CASSFLAGTRTDTQYF | TGCGCCAGCAGCTTCTTAGCGGGAACCCGCACAGATACGCAGTATTTT
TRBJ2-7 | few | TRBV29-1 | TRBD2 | CSVDISGSRDEQYF | TGCAGCGTTGATATTAGCGGGAGTCGGGACGAGCAGTACTTC
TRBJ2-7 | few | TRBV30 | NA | CAWRITSYEQYF | TGTGCCTGGAGGATAACAAGCTACGAGCAGTACTTC
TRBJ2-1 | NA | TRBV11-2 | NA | CASGKALDYNEQFF | TGTGCCAGCGGCAAGGCTCTGGACTACAATGAGCAGTTCTTC
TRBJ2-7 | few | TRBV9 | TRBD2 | CASSGNGLAAYEQYF | TGTGCCAGCAGCGGAAACGGACTAGCAGCGTACGAGCAGTACTTC
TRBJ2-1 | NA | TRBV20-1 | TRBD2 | CSAGRTSGINEQFF | TGCAGTGCTGGGCGGACTAGCGGGATCAATGAGCAGTTCTTC
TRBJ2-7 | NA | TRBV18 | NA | CASSPRSGHSYEQYF | TGTGCCAGCTCACCAAGGTCCGGGCACTCCTACGAGCAGTACTTC
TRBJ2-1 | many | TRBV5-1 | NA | CASGKLGSYNEQFF | TGCGCCAGCGGGAAGCTTGGTTCCTACAATGAGCAGTTCTTC
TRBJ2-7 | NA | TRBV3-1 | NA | CASSQVIWGAGEQYF | TGTGCCAGCAGCCAAGTTATATGGGGGGCCGGCGAGCAGTACTTC
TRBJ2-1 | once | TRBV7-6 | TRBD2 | CASSRAGTTGYNEQFF | TGTGCCAGCAGCCGAGCCGGGACTACCGGCTACAATGAGCAGTTCTTC
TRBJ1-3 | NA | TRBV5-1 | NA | CASSLSAGSGNTIYF | TGCGCCAGCAGCTTGTCTGCGGGCTCTGGAAACACCATATATTTT
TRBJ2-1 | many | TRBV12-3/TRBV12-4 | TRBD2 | CASTTAGGPGEQFF | TGTGCCAGCACCACTGCGGGAGGGCCAGGTGAGCAGTTCTTC
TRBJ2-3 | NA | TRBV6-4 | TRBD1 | CASSNSRDRVRTSTDTQYF | TGTGCCAGCAGTAACTCCCGGGACAGGGTCCGGACTAGCACAGATACGCAGTATTTT
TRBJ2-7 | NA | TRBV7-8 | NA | CASSGRGTSGWEQYF | TGTGCCAGCAGCGGCCGGGGGACGAGCGGATGGGAGCAGTACTTC
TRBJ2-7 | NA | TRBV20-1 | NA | CSARGPTYEQYF | TGCAGTGCTCGGGGACCAACCTACGAGCAGTACTTC
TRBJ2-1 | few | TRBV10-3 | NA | CAIKSGVANEQFF | TGTGCCATCAAGAGCGGAGTCGCCAATGAGCAGTTCTTC
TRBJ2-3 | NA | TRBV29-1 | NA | CSVERQGGTDTQYF | TGCAGCGTTGAAAGGCAGGGCGGCACAGATACGCAGTATTTT
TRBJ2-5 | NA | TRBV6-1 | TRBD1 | CASSPGQGIGGYQETQYF | TGTGCCAGCAGCCCGGGACAGGGAATCGGGGGATACCAAGAGACCCAGTACTTC
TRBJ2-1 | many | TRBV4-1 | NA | CASSLRQWDEQFF | TGCGCCAGCAGCCTCCGACAGTGGGATGAGCAGTTCTTC
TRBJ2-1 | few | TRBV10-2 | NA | CASGTKLPEQFF | TGCGCCAGTGGGACGAAGCTGCCCGAGCAGTTCTTC
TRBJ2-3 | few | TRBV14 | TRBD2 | CASSQLKGTSGFGTDTQYF | TGTGCCAGCAGCCAACTTAAGGGCACTAGCGGGTTTGGCACAGATACGCAGTATTTT
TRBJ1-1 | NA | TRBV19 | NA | CASSTGGMGTEAFF | TGTGCCAGTAGTACCGGTGGGATGGGCACTGAAGCTTTCTTT
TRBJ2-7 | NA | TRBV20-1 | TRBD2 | CSARLATSYEQYF | TGCAGTGCTCGACTAGCGACCTCCTACGAGCAGTACTTC
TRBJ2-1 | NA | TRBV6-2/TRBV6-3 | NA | CATTWRADEQFF | TGTGCCACCACATGGAGGGCAGATGAGCAGTTCTTC
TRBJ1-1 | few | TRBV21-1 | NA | CASSIRTANTEAFF | TGTGCCAGCAGCATACGGACAGCGAACACTGAAGCTTTCTTT
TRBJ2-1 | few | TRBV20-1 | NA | CSARDIVRNEQFF | TGCAGTGCTAGAGATATCGTAAGGAATGAGCAGTTCTTC
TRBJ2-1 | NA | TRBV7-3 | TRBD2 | CASSRRLAGYNEQFF | TGTGCCAGCAGTCGCAGACTAGCGGGATACAATGAGCAGTTCTTC
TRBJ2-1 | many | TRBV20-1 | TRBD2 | CSARPREVYNEQFF | TGCAGTGCTAGGCCGCGGGAGGTTTACAATGAGCAGTTCTTC
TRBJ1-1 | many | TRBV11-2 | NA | CASSLSGREADRTEAFF | TGTGCCAGCAGCCTAAGTGGCAGGGAGGCAGACCGGACTGAAGCTTTCTTT
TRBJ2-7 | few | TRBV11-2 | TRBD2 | CASSPRFSTGTSGIPREQYF | TGTGCCAGCAGCCCGAGATTCTCAACCGGGACTAGCGGGATCCCTAGAGAGCAGTACTTC
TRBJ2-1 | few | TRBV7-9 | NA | CASSQVRLTSYNEQFF | TGTGCCAGCAGCCAAGTCCGACTAACATCCTACAATGAGCAGTTCTTC
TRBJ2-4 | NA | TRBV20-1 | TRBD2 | CSATAELAGVWAKNIQYF | TGCAGTGCTACGGCAGAACTAGCGGGAGTTTGGGCCAAAAACATTCAGTACTTC
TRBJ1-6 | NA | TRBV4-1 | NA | CASSQDSAGGNSPLHF | TGCGCCAGCAGCCAAGATTCTGCGGGAGGGAATTCACCCCTCCACTTT
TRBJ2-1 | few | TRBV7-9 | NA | CASSLRAVNEQFF | TGTGCCAGCAGCCTGAGGGCCGTTAATGAGCAGTTCTTC
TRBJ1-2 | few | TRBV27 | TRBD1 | CASSATGGAGYTF | TGTGCCAGCAGTGCCACAGGGGGCGCCGGCTACACCTTC
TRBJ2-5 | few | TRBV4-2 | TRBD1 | CASSQGTGGQETQYF | TGTGCCAGCAGCCAAGGCACAGGGGGCCAAGAGACCCAGTACTTC
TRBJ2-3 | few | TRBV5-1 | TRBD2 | CASSFGSGRVTDTQYF | TGCGCCAGCAGCTTCGGTAGCGGGAGAGTCACAGATACGCAGTATTTT
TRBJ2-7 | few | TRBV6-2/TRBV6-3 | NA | CASSYRDTHLGFYEQYF | TGTGCCAGCAGTTACCGGGACACCCACCTGGGATTCTACGAGCAGTACTTC
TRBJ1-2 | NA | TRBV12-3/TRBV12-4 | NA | CASSLFRDTGYSF | TGTGCCAGCAGTTTATTTAGGGACACCGGCTACTCCTTC
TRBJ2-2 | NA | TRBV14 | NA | CASSLGLTMKTGELFF | TGTGCCAGCAGCCTCGGACTCACCATGAAAACCGGGGAGCTGTTTTTT
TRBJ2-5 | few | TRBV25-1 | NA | CASSDFSGTQYF | TGTGCCAGCAGTGATTTCAGTGGGACCCAGTACTTC
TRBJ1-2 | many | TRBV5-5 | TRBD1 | CASSLEDRGYGYTF | TGTGCCAGCAGCTTGGAGGACAGGGGGTATGGCTACACCTTC